This entry features one T cell receptor beta chain sequence. These data are taken from a study of T cell changes during pregnancy in multiple sclerosis. Repertoires were generated with immunoSEQ multiplex PCR, while TCRdb's copy carries only in-frame clones and drops some. This table has about 51,000 clones, almost 95% appearing once. The germline V gene encodes CDR1 MRHNA and CDR2 SNTAGT. The CDR3 covers 15 residues. The ends were cut back, 5 bases at V and 0 bases at J, with 11 bases in the middle. The rearrangement uses TRBV6-4 and TRBJ2-1, with a tentative D call TRBD2 (6 bases). This receptor was taken from a female donor with multiple sclerosis, enrolled in a pregnancy study. The input for sequencing was CD4+ T cells from peripheral blood mononuclear cells, taken in the third trimester of pregnancy. The CDR3 region has the DNA TGTGCCAGCAGTCGGGAGTTGAACTCCTACAATGAGCAGTTCTTC. This translates into CASSRELNSYNEQFF.